This TCR beta chain was sequenced in a study of cytomegalovirus exposure and HLA in healthy donors. Primers included in the PCR were 60 Vbeta and 13 Jbeta primers. Produced via immunoSEQ multiplex PCR; TCRdb's table is partial and in-frame only. The sample shows some 83,000 clones, and 1% to 1.4% sits with its ten largest clones. Germline CDR1 is MNHNY and CDR2 is SVGAGI (reference sequence). V shed 5 bases and J shed 1 base, with 14 bases lying between them. The CDR3 contains 15 residues. Material for sequencing was PBMCs. V usage is TRBV6-6 and J usage is TRBJ1-1; TRBD1 is a possible D gene (6 bases). This TCR was sampled from a woman between 25 and 40 years old in good health and CMV-seronegative. The CDR3 region has the DNA TGTGCCAGCAGTGAGCCGGGGGGGGCGAACACTGAAGCTTTCTTT. Its translation: CASSEPGGANTEAFF.